In this sample, the clone carrying this TCR beta chain turned up many times. Its antigen is undetermined. The sample comes from a study of CD8 T cells in ankylosing spondylitis. Overall study findings and caveats: There were earlier reports of some motif variants in reactive arthritis synovial fluid and blood. Disease-linked clones reportedly concentrated significantly in matched ankylosing spondylitis synovial fluid. Ankylosing spondylitis blood appeared to be characterized by a TCR beta motif of 8 or 9 highly homologous variants. Disease-linked clones bore a CD8+ phenotype and were relatively rare in peripheral blood.

Quantitative molecular-barcoded 5'-RACE generated the TCR beta libraries. TCRdb called the 5' RACE reads again in MiXCR, with one record for every CDR3 protein. The data show around 490,000 distinct CDR3 sequences, about 5% seen once. V shed 7 bases, J shed 5 bases, and the junction held 6 bases outside the gene matches. The CDR3 has 13 residues. Germline CDR1 reads WNHNN; CDR2 reads SYGVQD (reference sequence). Sequencing was done on a sample of blood, either unsorted or a sorted T cell fraction (not recorded which). The receptor comes from a male donor with ankylosing spondylitis. The chain is built from TRBV10-1 and TRBJ2-7; TRBD1 matches at 9 bases. This CDR3 is CASMGDRDDEQYF. CDR3 coding DNA: TGCGCCAGCATGGGGGACAGGGACGACGAGCAGTACTTC.